This T cell receptor (beta chain) was documented in a study of radiotherapy plus CTLA-4 blockade in lung cancer. The CDR3 sequence is 15 residues long. Profiling relied on immunoSEQ multiplex PCR, and the TCRdb table lists in-frame clones only, not all of them. The data hold about 80,000 clones, with more than 80% observed a single time. As to this clone: Its cognate antigen is unknown.

Study-level results: In blood, tumor-derived TCR clones expanded after radiotherapy plus ipilimumab.

The input for sequencing was peripheral blood, taken from a patient treated with radiotherapy plus ipilimumab. This rearrangement joins TRBV21-1 to TRBJ1-5; TRBD1 reflects the table's D call only, with no check against the DNA. TRBV21-1 is flagged as a pseudogene. The receptor was derived from a human donor with non-small cell lung cancer who had stable disease on radiotherapy plus ipilimumab. CDR3 sequence (DNA): TGTGCCAGCAGGCTCCCCAGGCTTCCCAATCAGCCCCAGCATTTT. This gives the protein CASRLPRLPNQPQHF.